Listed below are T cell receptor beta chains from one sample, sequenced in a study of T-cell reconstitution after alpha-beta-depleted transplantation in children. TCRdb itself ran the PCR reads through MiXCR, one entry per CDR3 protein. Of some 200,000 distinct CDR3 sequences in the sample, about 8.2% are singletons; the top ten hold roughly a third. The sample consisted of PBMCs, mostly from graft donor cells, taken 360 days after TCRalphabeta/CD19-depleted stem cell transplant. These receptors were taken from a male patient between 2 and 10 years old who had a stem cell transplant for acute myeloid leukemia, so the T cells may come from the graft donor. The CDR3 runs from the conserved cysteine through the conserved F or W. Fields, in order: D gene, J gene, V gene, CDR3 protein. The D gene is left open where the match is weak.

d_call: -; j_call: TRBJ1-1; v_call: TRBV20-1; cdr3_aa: CSAGQGVRNEAFF
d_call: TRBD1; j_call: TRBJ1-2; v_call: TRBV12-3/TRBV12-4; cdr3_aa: CASSDRAWYGYTF
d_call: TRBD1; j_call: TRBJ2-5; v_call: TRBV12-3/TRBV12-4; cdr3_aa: CASTRGRGMHRGQETQYF
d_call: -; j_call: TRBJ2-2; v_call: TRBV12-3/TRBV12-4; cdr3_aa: CASSFRVRTGELFF
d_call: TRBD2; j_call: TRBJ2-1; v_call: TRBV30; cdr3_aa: CAWSPRTSGRAFSYNEQFF
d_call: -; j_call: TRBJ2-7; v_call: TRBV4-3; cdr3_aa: CASSQEYERDLSYEQYF
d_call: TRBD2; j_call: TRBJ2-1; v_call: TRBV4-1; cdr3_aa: CASSQKVGLGREVSYNEQFF
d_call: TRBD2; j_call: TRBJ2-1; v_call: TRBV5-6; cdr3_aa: CASSFLAGTFNEQFF
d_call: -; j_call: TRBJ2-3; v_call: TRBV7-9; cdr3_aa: CASSPRRVSTDTQYF
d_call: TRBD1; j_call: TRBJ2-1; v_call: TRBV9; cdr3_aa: CASSPRGPLGYNEQFF
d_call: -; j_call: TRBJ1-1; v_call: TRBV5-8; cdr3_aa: CASSLDILAGTEAFF
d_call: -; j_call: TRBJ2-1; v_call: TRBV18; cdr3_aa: CASSRTGFQYNEQFF
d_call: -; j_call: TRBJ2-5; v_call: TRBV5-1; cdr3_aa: CASSLGRQGGETQYF
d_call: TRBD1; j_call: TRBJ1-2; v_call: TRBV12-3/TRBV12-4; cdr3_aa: CASSRQGAYYGYTF
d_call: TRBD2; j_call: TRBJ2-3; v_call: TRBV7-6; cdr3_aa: CASSLGAESSGTDTQYF
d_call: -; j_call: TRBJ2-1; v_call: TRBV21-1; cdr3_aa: CASTWLRAKSLRDEQFF
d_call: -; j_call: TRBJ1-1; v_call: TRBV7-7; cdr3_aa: CASSLQRDTEAFF
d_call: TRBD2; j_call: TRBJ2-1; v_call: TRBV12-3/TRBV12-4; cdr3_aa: CASRPFGASGRASDEQFF